This T cell receptor beta chain was captured by sequencing in a study of cytomegalovirus exposure and HLA in healthy donors. Study conclusions and caveats: Most TCR sequences were uncommon, yet certain public TCRs appeared in many donors. Cytomegalovirus-associated TCR beta chains were listed, numbering 150 to 200. Common viral pathogens (according to a later analysis) appeared linked to several of the most significant clusters.

Worth noting for this clone: Its antigen is undetermined.

The PCR employed 60 Vbeta primers together with 13 Jbeta primers. Some clones are missing from TCRdb's copy, which holds only in-frame ones; the method was immunoSEQ multiplex PCR. The data contain roughly 110,000 clones, 70% to 80% of them singletons. The V and J ends lost 7 bases and 4 bases, in that order; junction bases with no gene match: 6. The CDR3 runs to 15 residues. Germline CDR1 MNHEY, CDR2 SMNVEV (reference sequence). This clonotype was sampled from a young man in good health and CMV-seronegative. The gene calls are TRBV27 and TRBJ2-1; 11 nucleotides match TRBD1. The sample was PBMCs. This CDR3 reads CASNPRDRGYNEQFF. The CDR3 DNA follows: TGTGCCAGCAATCCCCGGGACAGGGGGTACAATGAGCAGTTCTTC.